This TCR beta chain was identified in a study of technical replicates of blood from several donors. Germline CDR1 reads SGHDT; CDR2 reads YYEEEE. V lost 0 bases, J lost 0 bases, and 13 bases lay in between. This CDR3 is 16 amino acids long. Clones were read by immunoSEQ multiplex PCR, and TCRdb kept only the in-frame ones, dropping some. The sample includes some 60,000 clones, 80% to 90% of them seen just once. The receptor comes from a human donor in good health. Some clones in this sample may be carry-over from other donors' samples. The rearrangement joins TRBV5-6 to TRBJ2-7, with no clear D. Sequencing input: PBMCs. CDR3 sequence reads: CASSLGPAVSSYEQYF. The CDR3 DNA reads TGTGCCAGCAGCTTGGGCCCGGCGGTCAGCTCCTACGAGCAGTACTTC.